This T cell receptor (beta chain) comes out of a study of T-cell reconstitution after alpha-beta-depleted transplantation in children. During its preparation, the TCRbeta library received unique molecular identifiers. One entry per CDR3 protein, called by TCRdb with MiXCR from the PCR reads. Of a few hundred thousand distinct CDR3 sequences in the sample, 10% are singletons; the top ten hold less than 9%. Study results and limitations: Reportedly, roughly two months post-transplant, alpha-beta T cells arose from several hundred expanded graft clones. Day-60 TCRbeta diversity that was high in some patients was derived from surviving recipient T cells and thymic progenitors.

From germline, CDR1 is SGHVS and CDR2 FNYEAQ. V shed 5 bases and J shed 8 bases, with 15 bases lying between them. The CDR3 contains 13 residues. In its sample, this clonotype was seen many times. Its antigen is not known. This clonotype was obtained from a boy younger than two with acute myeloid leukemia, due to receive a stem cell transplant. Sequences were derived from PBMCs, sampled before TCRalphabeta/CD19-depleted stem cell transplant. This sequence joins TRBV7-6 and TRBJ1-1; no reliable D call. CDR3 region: CASSAAGVLEAFF. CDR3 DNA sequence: TGTGCCAGCAGCGCTGCTGGGGTCTTGGAAGCTTTCTTT.